Detailed here is one T cell receptor (beta chain). The sample is drawn from a study of blood T cell repertoires in COVID-19. Study summary: The analysed material was cDNA or gDNA that came from T cells, B-cell-depleted T cells, or PBMCs.

Sequenced by immunoSEQ multiplex PCR; TCRdb stores in-frame clones only, minus some. The sample records more than 120,000 clones, roughly 84% being singletons. From germline, CDR1 is MNHEY and CDR2 SVGAGI. CDR3 length: 14 residues. Deletions cut 6 bases from V and 1 base from J, with 12 bases between. The TCR originated in a human donor with acute or convalescent COVID-19. The donor label of this sample is uncertain. This rearrangement joins TRBV6-5 to TRBJ1-1; no clear D. The material sequenced was peripheral blood. CDR3 bases: TGTGCCAGCAGGTTGGTAAGCGAGAACACTGAAGCTTTCTTT. Protein: CASRLVSENTEAFF.